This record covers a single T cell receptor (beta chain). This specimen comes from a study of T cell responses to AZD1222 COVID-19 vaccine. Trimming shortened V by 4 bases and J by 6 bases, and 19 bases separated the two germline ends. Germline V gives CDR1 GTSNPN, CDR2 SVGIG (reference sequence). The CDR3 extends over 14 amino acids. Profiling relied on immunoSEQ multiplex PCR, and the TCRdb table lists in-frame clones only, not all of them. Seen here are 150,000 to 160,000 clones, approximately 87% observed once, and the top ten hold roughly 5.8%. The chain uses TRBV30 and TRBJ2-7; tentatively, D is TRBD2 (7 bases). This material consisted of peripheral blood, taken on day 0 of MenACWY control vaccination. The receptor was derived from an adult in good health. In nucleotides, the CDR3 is TGTGCCTGGATGTGGGGGGCGGGAGTGGGCGAGCAGTACTTC. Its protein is CAWMWGAGVGEQYF.